This record looks at one TCR beta chain sequence and its context. Its recognized antigen is unknown. There are no base qualities to consult, and no much larger clone falls within one base. There are 14 amino acids in the CDR3, from cysteine to phenylalanine inclusive. The entry retains the CDR3 DNA only, 42 bases that are in frame from base 1. V drops 5 bases and J drops 4 bases, leaving 12 bases in between. Reading the germline V gene (reference sequence) gives CDR1 SEHNR and CDR2 FQNEAQ. Collaborating institutions collected whole blood in K2EDTA tubes following their own protocols. For TCRbeta analysis, collaborators shipped samples as frozen whole blood, isolated PBMCs, or DNA extracted from either of those sample types. TCRbeta CDR3 regions were amplified from genomic DNA using the immunoSEQ Assay, a bias-controlled multiplex PCR. The published analysis was carried out like this. The number of nucleated cells in each sample was estimated by amplification of reference gene primers within the assay. Sequence reads were collapsed and filtered to measure the absolute abundance of every unique TCRbeta CDR3 rearrangement. Productive Simpson clonality was computed per sample as the square root of Simpson's diversity index over productive rearrangements. TCRdb limited this immuneACCESS table to in-frame rearrangements with V and J called. A share of clones is missing; checked studies link under half to unresolved V genes, and the rest is unexplained. V, J and clone size are those of that table, while D and trimming were read from the DNA. The sample includes 130,000 or so clones, with roughly 90% observed a single time. The ten largest make up about 2.1% of the sample.

This entry is derived from a study of blood T cell repertoires in COVID-19 (TCRdb year 2020). Some background on the complete study: Collaborator samples came from the United States, Italy and Spain and covered acute and convalescent phases of COVID-19. The prospective study material was composed of cDNA or gDNA derived from T cells, B-cell-depleted T cells, or PBMCs. Subjects who had been exposed to COVID-19, were actively infected with it, or had recovered from it provided the deeply sampled blood TCRbeta repertoires that made up the dataset. The repertoires were made available in a free public database intended to serve as a resource for research on the immune response to SARS-CoV-2. The samples were drawn from the first 160 participants of the ongoing ImmuneRACE study and from about 1,200 subjects provided by 6 global collaborators. A de-identified subject ID, COVID-19 status, age in years and sex were almost always included in the sample metadata. Where HLA class I and class II types were available, the types were taken from metadata supplied by the sample provider, not from assay-based typing. The paper as a whole reports these results and caveats: The amount of clinical and demographic metadata varied by source and participant and was provided uncurated.

The clonotype was recovered from a man between 70 and 80 years old with active COVID-19. The specimen was peripheral blood. In this chain, TRBV7-9 is recombined with TRBJ2-1, with the D gene not clear enough to name. The nucleotide sequence is given as TGTGCCAGCAGCCCCACCCTTCTATACAATGAGCAGTTCTTC. This codes for CASSPTLLYNEQFF.